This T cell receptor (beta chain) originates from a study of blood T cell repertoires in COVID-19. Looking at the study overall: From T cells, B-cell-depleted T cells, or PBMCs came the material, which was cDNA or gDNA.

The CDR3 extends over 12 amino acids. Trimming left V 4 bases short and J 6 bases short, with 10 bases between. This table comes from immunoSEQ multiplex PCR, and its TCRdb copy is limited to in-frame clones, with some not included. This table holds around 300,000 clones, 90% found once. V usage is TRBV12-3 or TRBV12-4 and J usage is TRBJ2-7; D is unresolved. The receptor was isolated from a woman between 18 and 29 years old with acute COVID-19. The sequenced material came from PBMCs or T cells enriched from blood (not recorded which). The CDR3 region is CASSSLLGEQYF. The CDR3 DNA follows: TGTGCCAGCAGTTCCCTCCTCGGCGAGCAGTACTTC.